What follows are 14 T cell receptor beta chains derived from one specimen sequenced in a study of Tregs in tolerant kidney transplant recipients. Only in-frame clones appear in the TCRdb table, and some are missing; sequencing was by immunoSEQ multiplex PCR. The repertoire has 75,000 to 100,000 clones, 80% to 95% of them found once; the top ten carry under 2%. The nonmyeloablative bone marrow transplants came from related graft donors, with transient mixed chimerism. The input for sequencing was CD4+ T cells from blood (PBMCs), taken 12 months after the transplant. These receptors originate from a human patient who received a combined kidney and bone marrow transplant. Some T cells here may be from the graft donor.

This sequence joins TRBV30 and TRBJ2-1; the match to TRBD1 covers 8 bases. Germline CDR1 and CDR2: GTSNPN and SVGIG (reference sequence). The length of the CDR3 is 13 residues. Germline trimming cut 4 bases from V and 8 bases from J; bases unmatched to any gene: 7. The CDR3 DNA follows: TGTGCCTGGAACCCCGACAGGGGCTATGAGCAGTTCTTC. Translating gives CAWNPDRGYEQFF.

This clone has more than one count but fewer than ten. This chain uses TRBV10-3 with TRBJ2-1; a weak D match, TRBD2 (6 bases). Germline CDR1 and CDR2: ENHRY and SYGVKD. Trimming stripped 7 bases from V and 5 bases from J, with 15 bases between. The CDR3 runs to 14 residues. DNA for the CDR3: TGTGCCATCAACGCGGGACTTACTAACAATGAGCAGTTCTTC. This encodes CAINAGLTNNEQFF.

The genes are TRBV10-3 and TRBJ1-5; D call uncertain. The CDR3 extends over 13 amino acids. V was shortened by 0 bases and J by 9 bases, with 9 bases between the two germline ends. Germline V gene sequence: CDR1 ENHRY, CDR2 SYGVKD. The CDR3: CAISESLGVPQHF. In nucleotides, the CDR3 is TGTGCCATCAGTGAGTCGTTGGGAGTGCCCCAGCATTTT.

CDR3 in DNA: TGTGCCAGCAGCATCTCGACAGGGGCACATAATTCACCCCTCCACTTT. This encodes CASSISTGAHNSPLHF. The rearrangement uses TRBV9 and TRBJ1-6; 8 nucleotides agree with TRBD1. V lost 4 bases, J lost 5 bases, and 8 bases stayed unmatched. This CDR3 comprises 16 residues. Germline V lookup: CDR1 SGDLS, CDR2 YYNGEE.

Note on this clone: This same CDR3 is encoded by further DNA sequences in the sample. CDR3 in amino acids: CASTGGNNSPLHF. CDR3 DNA sequence: TGTGCCAGCACAGGGGGGAATAATTCACCCCTCCACTTT. The genes are TRBV6-6 and TRBJ1-6; 7 nucleotides match TRBD1. J lost 5 bases, V lost 7 bases, and 2 bases had no gene match. CDR1 is MNHNY and CDR2 is SVGAGI in the germline V gene (reference sequence). The CDR3 contains 13 residues.

The chain has TRBV7-6 and TRBJ2-3, with 8 bases lining up with TRBD1. The J segment lost 3 bases and the V segment lost 5 bases, leaving 7 bases of the junction unmatched. CDR1 SGHVS and CDR2 FNYEAQ come from the germline V gene. This CDR3 region has 15 residues. This chain's CDR3 is CASSQMDRATDTQYF. The CDR3 DNA reads TGTGCCAGCAGCCAAATGGACAGGGCGACAGATACGCAGTATTTT.

The DNA for the CDR3 is TGTGCCAGCGGGGGCTCGGGACAGGACTCCTACGAGCAGTACTTC. It encodes CASGGSGQDSYEQYF. This sequence joins TRBV6-5 and TRBJ2-7; 8 bases map to TRBD1. Germline trimming cut 8 bases from V and 0 bases from J; bases unmatched to any gene: 9. The CDR3 sequence is 15 residues long. CDR1 is MNHEY and CDR2 is SVGAGI in the germline V gene.

The chain is built from TRBV9 and TRBJ2-3, with D possibly being TRBD1 (6 bases). The CDR3 consists of 16 residues. The V end was cut by 2 bases, the J end by 1 base, with 14 bases between. Germline CDR1 is SGDLS and CDR2 is YYNGEE. CDR3 sequence: CASSVVIGGGTDTQYF. The CDR3 nucleotides are TGTGCCAGCAGCGTTGTAATAGGGGGAGGCACAGATACGCAGTATTTT.

CDR3 loop: CATSRAYSLTTNEKLFF. In DNA, the CDR3 is TGTGCCACCAGCAGAGCTTACAGCCTTACAACTAATGAAAAACTGTTTTTT. The V call is TRBV15, the J call TRBJ1-4; no definite D call. Trimming removed 1 base at V and 0 bases at J, with 12 bases between. This CDR3 is built from 17 residues. Germline V gene sequence: CDR1 LNHNV, CDR2 YYDKDF (reference sequence).

This clone was seen only once. The rearrangement uses TRBV6-1 and TRBJ2-5; TRBD2 matches at 7 bases. The CDR3 is 16 amino acids. Trimming took 4 bases from V and 4 from J; bases not matched to a gene: 12. Germline-derived CDR1 and CDR2 are MNHNS and SASEGT. CDR3 nucleotide sequence: TGTGCCAGCAGTGGATATTGGGGGGAGGGCCGAGAGACCCAGTACTTC. It codes for CASSGYWGEGRETQYF.

The chain carries TRBV19 and TRBJ1-5; 9 bases agree with TRBD1. The CDR3 covers 14 residues. The V gene's germline CDR1 is LNHDA and CDR2 SQIVND (reference sequence). V shed 3 bases and J 6 bases; nucleotides not matched to a gene: 3. The CDR3, as DNA: TGTGCCAGTAGTATCTCGACAGGGGGTCAGCCCCAGCATTTT. Its protein is CASSISTGGQPQHF.

As regards this clone: This same CDR3 is encoded by further DNA sequences in the sample. This sequence joins TRBV7-2 and TRBJ1-6, with D hard to call. Trimming left V 5 bases short and J 13 bases short, with 21 bases between. There are 15 residues in the CDR3. CDR1 SGHTA and CDR2 FQGNSA come from the germline V gene. The CDR3 sequence: CASSPPGRVGSPLHF. As DNA, the CDR3 is TGTGCCAGCAGCCCACCGGGGAGGGTTGGATCCCCCCTCCACTTT.

V gene TRBV4-1 combines with J gene TRBJ1-5, with 7 bases that match TRBD1. V lost 3 bases and J lost 2; bases outside the gene matches: 7. The CDR3 runs to 16 residues. Per the germline V gene, CDR1 is MGHRA and CDR2 is YSYEKL. The CDR3 DNA is TGCGCCAGCAGCCACCCTGACAGGGATGGCAATCAGCCCCAGCATTTT. Amino acids: CASSHPDRDGNQPQHF.

This clone appeared a single time. The chain links TRBV5-5 to TRBJ1-2; no definite D call. The CDR3 sequence is 17 residues long. V gave up 4 bases and J gave up 4 bases, with 23 bases separating them. Germline lookup yields CDR1 SGHKS and CDR2 YYEKEE (reference sequence). Here the CDR3 reads CASSLTHRVYDSYGYTF. The DNA for the CDR3 is TGTGCCAGCAGCCTGACCCACCGGGTTTATGATAGCTATGGCTACACCTTC.